Below are 2 T cell receptor beta chains sequenced from a single sample in a study of shared clonotypes between healthy human individuals. Here immunoSEQ multiplex PCR was the method, and the copy in TCRdb shows in-frame clones only, minus some. The table records about 2,100,000 clones, 85% to 95% of them present only once. Naive-designated CD8 cells lacked CD45RO, were positively enriched for CCR7, and omitted terminally differentiated effector memory CD45RA+ cells. The material sequenced was naive CD8+ T cells from PBMCs. Receptors were obtained from a man aged 18 to 29 in good health. Some clones in this sample may be carry-over from other donors' samples.

J is TRBJ2-1 and V is TRBV28, with D possibly matching TRBD1 (5 bases). Germline loops: CDR1 MDHEN, CDR2 SYDVKM. This CDR3 has 18 amino acids. V was clipped by 4 bases and J by 2 bases, with 21 bases between them. The CDR3 protein is CASSSPLLTVGTYNEQFF. CDR3 sequence (DNA): TGTGCCAGCAGTTCCCCCTTGCTGACAGTGGGAACCTACAATGAGCAGTTCTTC.

This clone was observed a few times. The rearrangement links TRBV20-1 to TRBJ1-1; D remains ambiguous. Deletions cut 5 bases from V and 8 bases from J, with 12 bases between. In germline, CDR1 is DFQATT, CDR2 SNEGSKA (reference sequence). This CDR3 contains 11 residues. The CDR3 is CSAGQKAEAFF. The CDR3, as DNA: TGCAGTGCTGGGCAGAAGGCAGAAGCTTTCTTT.